This T cell receptor (beta chain) comes out of a study of identical twins. The study's findings and limits: Potential partial confounding of zero-insertion analyses by invariant MAIT and iNKT cells was noted.

Deletions cut 7 bases from V and 10 bases from J, with 14 bases between. The CDR3 is 12 amino acids. Germline assignment: CDR1 WSHSY and CDR2 SAAADI. Via MiXCR, TCRdb re-called the 5' RACE reads, giving one row per CDR3 protein. The sample shows about 220,000 distinct CDR3 sequences, roughly a tenth of them seen only once. This clonotype was observed a few times. Its antigen is unidentified. The sequence derives from a woman younger than 35 in good health. The chain couples TRBV10-2 to TRBJ2-1, with a weak D call TRBD1 (6 bases). The material sequenced was memory (CD45RO+) T cells sorted from blood. The CDR3 DNA reads as TGCGCCAGCACTCTCGAAGACAGGGAGCAGTTCTTC. This encodes CASTLEDREQFF.